What follows are 17 T cell receptor beta chains derived from one specimen sequenced in a study of identical twins. In TCRdb, the 5' RACE reads were re-called with MiXCR into one record per CDR3 protein. This table has about 520,000 distinct CDR3 sequences, approximately 22% appearing once. These data were also filed under a second study, of T cells expressing NK-cell markers.

Material for sequencing was CD4+ T cells sorted from blood. These receptors were obtained from a woman under 30 in good health.

This clonotype came up once. V gene TRBV2 combines with J gene TRBJ2-1; 12 bases map to TRBD2. J lost 9 bases, V lost 7 bases, and 10 bases had no gene match. The CDR3 runs to 15 residues. Germline V gene lookup returns CDR1 SNHLY and CDR2 FYNNEI. DNA for the CDR3: TGTGCCAGCACCTCTAGCGGGAGGGCCTCGGGTGAGCAGTTCTTC. Its translation: CASTSSGRASGEQFF.

This clonotype was counted only a few times. The CDR3 region has the DNA TGTGCCATCAGTGAGTCGACAGACTACACCTATGGCTACACCTTC. Protein: CAISESTDYTYGYTF. The rearrangement uses TRBV10-3 and TRBJ1-2; D possibly corresponds to TRBD1 (5 bases). Trimming took 0 bases from V and 4 from J, leaving 12 bases between them. In germline, CDR1 is ENHRY, CDR2 SYGVKD. This CDR3 comprises 15 residues.

V usage is TRBV7-9 and J usage is TRBJ1-6; TRBD1 might be the D (6 bases). Germline CDR1 SEHNR, CDR2 FQNEAQ (reference sequence). Trimming left V 4 bases short and J 10 bases short, with 14 bases between. The CDR3 has 14 amino acids. The CDR3 DNA follows: TGTGCCAGCAGCTCGTCAGGGGAGGAATCACCCCTCCACTTT. Its translation is CASSSSGEESPLHF.

The chain employs TRBV20-1 and TRBJ2-6; no firm D call. Deletions cut 4 bases from V and 0 bases from J, with 10 bases between. Germline lookup yields CDR1 DFQATT and CDR2 SNEGSKA (reference sequence). This CDR3 is 15 amino acids long. The CDR3 sequence: CSAIPSPSGANVLTF. The CDR3, as DNA: TGCAGTGCTATTCCGTCCCCCTCTGGGGCCAACGTCCTGACTTTC.

V usage is TRBV5-1 and J usage is TRBJ2-5; TRBD2 matches 7 bases. CDR3 length: 14 residues. The V gene end was trimmed by 4 bases and the J gene end by 5 bases; junction bases not matched to a gene: 8. Germline assignment: CDR1 SGHRS and CDR2 YFSETQ. CDR3 amino acids: CASSSHPGRETQYF. In DNA, the CDR3 is TGCGCCAGCAGCAGTCATCCCGGGAGGGAGACCCAGTACTTC.

The chain links TRBV11-3 to TRBJ1-2; D remains unclear. Trimming pared 5 bases from V and 3 bases from J, leaving 13 bases between. This CDR3 is built from 14 residues. Germline CDR1 reads SGHNT; CDR2 reads YENEEA. CDR3 sequence reads: CASSPPPPDYGYTF. In DNA, the CDR3 is TGTGCCAGCAGCCCGCCGCCACCGGACTATGGCTACACCTTC.

The chain uses TRBV6-2 or TRBV6-3 and TRBJ2-2; TRBD2 matches 12 bases. V lost 6 bases to trimming and J lost 6 bases; unmatched junction nucleotides: 8. Germline assignment: CDR1 MNHEY and CDR2 SVGEGT. The CDR3 runs 16 residues. The CDR3 region has the DNA TGTGCCAGCAGACGGCCGGGGACTAGCGGGTCCGGGGAGCTGTTTTTT. Translating it yields CASRRPGTSGSGELFF.

This clonotype came up a few times. The DNA of the CDR3 is TGCAGTGCGCGAGACGGTACCAATCAGCCCCAGCATTTT. Translation: CSARDGTNQPQHF. The V call is TRBV20-1, the J call TRBJ1-5; D not resolved. Trimming took 6 bases from V and 3 from J, leaving 12 bases between them. CDR1 and CDR2 (germline): DFQATT, SNEGSKA (reference sequence). The CDR3 sequence is 13 residues long.

The genes are TRBV12-3 or TRBV12-4 and TRBJ1-2, with no clear D. V lost 1 base, J lost 6 bases, and 6 bases lay in between. There are 12 residues in the CDR3. The CDR3 nucleotides are TGTGCCAGCAGTTTAGAGGAAAATGGCTACACCTTC. Protein: CASSLEENGYTF.

This sequence joins TRBV20-1 and TRBJ2-3; 9 bases align to TRBD2. The junction had 8 bases not matched to a gene; V was cut back by 5 bases and J by 5 bases. Germline assignment: CDR1 DFQATT and CDR2 SNEGSKA (reference sequence). CDR3 size: 14 residues. CDR3 in amino acids: CSASAGGRGDTQYF. Written as DNA, the CDR3 is TGCAGTGCTTCAGCGGGGGGTCGGGGAGATACGCAGTATTTT.

This clonotype appeared a few times. The V gene is TRBV6-1, the J gene TRBJ2-3, with no clear D. This CDR3 spans 15 amino acids. Germline V gene data show CDR1 as MNHNS and CDR2 as SASEGT. V lost 0 bases, J lost 2 bases, and 9 bases lay in between. This CDR3 reads CASSEAGLYTDTQYF. DNA of the CDR3: TGTGCCAGCAGTGAAGCCGGGCTTTACACAGATACGCAGTATTTT.

The chain combines TRBV7-9 with TRBJ2-7, with 10 bases matching TRBD1. The V segment lost 6 bases and the J segment 6 bases; nucleotides outside the gene matches: 8. This CDR3 is built from 14 residues. The germline V gene encodes CDR1 SEHNR and CDR2 FQNEAQ (reference sequence). CDR3: CASRTGGDSGEQYF. CDR3 sequence (DNA): TGTGCCAGCAGGACAGGGGGCGATTCGGGCGAGCAGTACTTC.

Many counts were recorded for this clonotype. V and J are TRBV7-2 and TRBJ2-3, with a possible D match to TRBD2 (5 bases). The CDR3 covers 14 residues. Germline-derived CDR1 and CDR2 are SGHTA and FQGNSA. The ends were cut back, 5 bases at V and 2 bases at J, with 11 bases in the middle. CDR3 loop: CASSPSPHTDTQYF. DNA of the CDR3: TGTGCCAGCAGCCCTAGCCCACACACAGATACGCAGTATTTT.

The J gene is TRBJ1-6, the V gene TRBV29-1; no definite D call. V lost 6 bases and J lost 5, with 11 bases in between. The CDR3 is 13 amino acids. Germline CDR1 and CDR2: SQVTM and ANQGSEA. The CDR3 DNA sequence: TGCAGCGTCGGACCGGACCATAATTCACCCCTCCACTTT. It codes for CSVGPDHNSPLHF.

This clonotype was observed a handful of times. The chain employs TRBV10-3 and TRBJ2-2; weak D call: TRBD2 (5 bases). There are 12 residues in the CDR3. Germline V CDR1 and CDR2: ENHRY, SYGVKD. V was clipped by 10 bases and J by 5 bases, with 11 bases between them. Here the CDR3 reads CATAGRTGELFF. CDR3 bases: TGTGCCACGGCGGGCCGGACCGGGGAGCTGTTTTTT.

This clonotype was found a few times. This chain uses TRBV5-1 with TRBJ2-7, with 9 bases that match TRBD1. Germline V gives CDR1 SGHRS, CDR2 YFSETQ. The CDR3 length is 15 residues. Losses at the gene ends were 4 bases for V and 7 bases for J; bases not matched to a gene: 12. The CDR3 sequence is CASSLNTGGAGEQYF. CDR3 DNA: TGCGCCAGCAGCCTTAATACAGGGGGCGCGGGGGAGCAGTACTTC.

The genes are TRBV6-1 and TRBJ2-3; the D call may be TRBD1 or TRBD2 (7 bases each). Germline assignment: CDR1 MNHNS and CDR2 SASEGT. V was cut by 7 bases and J by 6 bases, with 23 bases left in between. The CDR3 has 16 amino acids. The CDR3 coding sequence is TGTGCCAGCACCCCACCCGACAGGGAGGGCAGTGATACGCAGTATTTT. It is translated as CASTPPDREGSDTQYF.